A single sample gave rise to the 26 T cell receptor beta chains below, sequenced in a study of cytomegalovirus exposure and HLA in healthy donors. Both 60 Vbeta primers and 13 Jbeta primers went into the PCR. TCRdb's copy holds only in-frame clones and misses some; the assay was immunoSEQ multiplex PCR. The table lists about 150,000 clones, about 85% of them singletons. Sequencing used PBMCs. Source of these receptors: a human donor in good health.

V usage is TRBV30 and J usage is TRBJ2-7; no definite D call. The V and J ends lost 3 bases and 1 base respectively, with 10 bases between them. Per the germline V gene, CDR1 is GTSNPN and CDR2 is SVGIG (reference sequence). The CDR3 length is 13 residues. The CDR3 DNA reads TGTGCCTGGAGCGCACAAAATTCCTACGAGCAGTACTTC. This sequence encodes CAWSAQNSYEQYF. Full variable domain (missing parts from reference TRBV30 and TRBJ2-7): SQTIHQWPATLVQPVGSPLSLECTVEGTSNPNLYWYRQAAGRGLQLLFYSVGIGQISSEVPQNLSASRPQDRQFILSSKKLLLSDSGFYLCAWSAQNSYEQYFGPGTRLTVT.

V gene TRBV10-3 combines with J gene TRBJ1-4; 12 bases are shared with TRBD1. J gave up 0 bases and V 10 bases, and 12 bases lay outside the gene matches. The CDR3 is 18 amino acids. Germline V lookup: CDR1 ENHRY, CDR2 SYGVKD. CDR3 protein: CATKPGQGASSTNEKLFF. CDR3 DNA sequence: TGTGCCACCAAACCGGGACAGGGGGCATCGTCAACTAATGAAAAACTGTTTTTT.

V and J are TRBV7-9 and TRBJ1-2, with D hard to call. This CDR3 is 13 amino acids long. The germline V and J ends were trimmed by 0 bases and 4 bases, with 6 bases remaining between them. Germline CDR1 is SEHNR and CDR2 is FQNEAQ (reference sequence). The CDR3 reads CASSLAAVYGYTF. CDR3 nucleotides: TGTGCCAGCAGCTTAGCAGCGGTCTATGGCTACACCTTC.

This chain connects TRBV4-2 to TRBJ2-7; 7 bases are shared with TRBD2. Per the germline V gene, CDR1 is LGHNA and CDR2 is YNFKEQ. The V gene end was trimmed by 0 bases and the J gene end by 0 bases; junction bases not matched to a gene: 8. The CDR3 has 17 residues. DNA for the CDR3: TGTGCCAGCAGCCAAGATGGCCCCGGGACTACCTCCTACGAGCAGTACTTC. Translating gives CASSQDGPGTTSYEQYF.

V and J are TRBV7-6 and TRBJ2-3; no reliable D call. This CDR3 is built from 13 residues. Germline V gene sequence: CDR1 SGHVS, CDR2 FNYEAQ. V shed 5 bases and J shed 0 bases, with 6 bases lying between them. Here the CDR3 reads CASSRSSTDTQYF. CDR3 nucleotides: TGTGCCAGCAGCCGTTCTAGCACAGATACGCAGTATTTT.

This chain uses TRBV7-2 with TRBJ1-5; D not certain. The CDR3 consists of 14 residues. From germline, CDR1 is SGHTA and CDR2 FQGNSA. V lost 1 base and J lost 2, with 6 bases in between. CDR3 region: CASSLDYGNQPQHF. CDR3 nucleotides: TGTGCCAGCAGCTTAGACTATGGCAATCAGCCCCAGCATTTT.

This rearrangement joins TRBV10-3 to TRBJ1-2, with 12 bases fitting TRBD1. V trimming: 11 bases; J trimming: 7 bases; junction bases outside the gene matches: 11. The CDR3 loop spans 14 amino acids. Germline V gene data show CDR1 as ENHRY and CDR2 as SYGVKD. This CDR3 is CAAESGTGGRGYTF. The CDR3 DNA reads TGTGCCGCTGAGTCCGGGACAGGGGGCCGTGGCTACACCTTC.

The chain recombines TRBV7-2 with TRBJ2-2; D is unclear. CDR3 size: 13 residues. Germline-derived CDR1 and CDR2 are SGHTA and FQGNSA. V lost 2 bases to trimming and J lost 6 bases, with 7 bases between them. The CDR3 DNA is TGTGCCAGCAGCTTAAGTGGAGCCGGGGAGCTGTTTTTT. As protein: CASSLSGAGELFF.

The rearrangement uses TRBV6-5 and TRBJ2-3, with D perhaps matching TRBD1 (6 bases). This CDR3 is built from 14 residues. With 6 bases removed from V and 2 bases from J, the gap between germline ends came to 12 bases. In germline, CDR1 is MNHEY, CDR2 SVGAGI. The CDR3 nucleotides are TGTGCCAGCAGAGTAGGACAGAACACAGATACGCAGTATTTT. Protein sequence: CASRVGQNTDTQYF.

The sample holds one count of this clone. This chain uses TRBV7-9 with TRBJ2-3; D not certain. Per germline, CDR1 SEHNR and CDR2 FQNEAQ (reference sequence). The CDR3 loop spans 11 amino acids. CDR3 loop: CASLDGYTQYF. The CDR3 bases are TGTGCGAGCCTTGATGGCTATACGCAGTATTTT.

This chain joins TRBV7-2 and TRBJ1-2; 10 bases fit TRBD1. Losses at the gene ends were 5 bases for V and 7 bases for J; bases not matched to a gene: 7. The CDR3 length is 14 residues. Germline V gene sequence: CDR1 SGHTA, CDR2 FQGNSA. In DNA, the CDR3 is TGTGCCAGCAGCCCGGACAGGGGGAAAGGTGGCTACACCTTC. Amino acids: CASSPDRGKGGYTF.

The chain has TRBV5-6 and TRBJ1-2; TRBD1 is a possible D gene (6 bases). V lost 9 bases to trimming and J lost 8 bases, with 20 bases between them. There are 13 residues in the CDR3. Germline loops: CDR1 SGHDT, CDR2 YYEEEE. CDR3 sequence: CATLLMGAQGYTF. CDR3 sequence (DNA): TGTGCCACCCTCCTGATGGGGGCGCAGGGCTACACCTTC.

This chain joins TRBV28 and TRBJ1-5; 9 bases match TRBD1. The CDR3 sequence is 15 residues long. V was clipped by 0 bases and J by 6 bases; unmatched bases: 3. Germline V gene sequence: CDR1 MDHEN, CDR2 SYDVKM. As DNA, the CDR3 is TGTGCCAGCAGTTTATGGGGACAGGGAAGTCAGCCCCAGCATTTT. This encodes CASSLWGQGSQPQHF.

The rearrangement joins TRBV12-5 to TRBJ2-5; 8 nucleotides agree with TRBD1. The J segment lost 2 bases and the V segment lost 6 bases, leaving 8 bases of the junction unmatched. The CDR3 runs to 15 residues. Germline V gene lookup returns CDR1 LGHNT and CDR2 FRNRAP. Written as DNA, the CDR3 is TGTGCTAGTGGATACCCTGACAGGGGACAAGAGACCCAGTACTTC. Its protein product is CASGYPDRGQETQYF.

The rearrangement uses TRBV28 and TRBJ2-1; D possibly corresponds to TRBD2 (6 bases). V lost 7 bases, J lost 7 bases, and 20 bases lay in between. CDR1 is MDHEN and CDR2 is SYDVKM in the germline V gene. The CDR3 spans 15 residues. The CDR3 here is CASTTAGQGGNEQFF. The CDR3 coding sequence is TGTGCCAGCACCACAGCAGGGCAGGGAGGAAATGAGCAGTTCTTC.

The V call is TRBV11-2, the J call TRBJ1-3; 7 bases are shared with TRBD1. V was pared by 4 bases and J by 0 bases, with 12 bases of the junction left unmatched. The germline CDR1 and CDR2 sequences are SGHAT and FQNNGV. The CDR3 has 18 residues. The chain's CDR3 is CASSSRHRQGGSGNTIYF. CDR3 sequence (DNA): TGTGCCAGCAGCTCTAGACACCGACAGGGCGGCTCTGGAAACACCATATATTTT.

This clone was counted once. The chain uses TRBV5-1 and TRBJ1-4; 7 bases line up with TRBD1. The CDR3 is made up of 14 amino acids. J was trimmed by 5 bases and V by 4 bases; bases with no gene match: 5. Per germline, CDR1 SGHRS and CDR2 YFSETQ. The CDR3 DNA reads TGCGCCAGCAGCGAGGGACAGAGGAATGAAAAACTGTTTTTT. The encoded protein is CASSEGQRNEKLFF.

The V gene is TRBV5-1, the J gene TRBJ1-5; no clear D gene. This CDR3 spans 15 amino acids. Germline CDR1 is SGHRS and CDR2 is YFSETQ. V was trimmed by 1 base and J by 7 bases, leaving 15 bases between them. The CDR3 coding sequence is TGCGCCAGCAGCTTGTCGAGCAGCGAGGGCCAGCCCCAGCATTTT. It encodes CASSLSSSEGQPQHF.

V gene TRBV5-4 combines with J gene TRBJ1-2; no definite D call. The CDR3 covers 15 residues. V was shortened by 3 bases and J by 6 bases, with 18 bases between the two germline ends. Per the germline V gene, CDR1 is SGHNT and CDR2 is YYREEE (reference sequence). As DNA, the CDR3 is TGTGCCAGCAGCTCTAAGCGGGGTCCAGAAGATGGCTACACCTTC. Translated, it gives CASSSKRGPEDGYTF.

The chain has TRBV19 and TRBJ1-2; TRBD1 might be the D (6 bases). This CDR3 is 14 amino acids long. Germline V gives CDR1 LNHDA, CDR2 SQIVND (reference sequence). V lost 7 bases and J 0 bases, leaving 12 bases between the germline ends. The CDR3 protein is CASTRTAANYGYTF. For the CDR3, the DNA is TGTGCCAGTACAAGGACAGCTGCTAACTATGGCTACACCTTC.

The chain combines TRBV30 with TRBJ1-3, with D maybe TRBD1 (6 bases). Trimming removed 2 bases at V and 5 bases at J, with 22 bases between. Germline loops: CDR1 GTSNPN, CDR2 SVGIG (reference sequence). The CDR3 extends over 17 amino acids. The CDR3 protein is CAWSIGTPPISRNTIYF. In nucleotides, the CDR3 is TGTGCCTGGAGTATTGGGACACCGCCGATAAGTAGAAACACCATATATTTT.

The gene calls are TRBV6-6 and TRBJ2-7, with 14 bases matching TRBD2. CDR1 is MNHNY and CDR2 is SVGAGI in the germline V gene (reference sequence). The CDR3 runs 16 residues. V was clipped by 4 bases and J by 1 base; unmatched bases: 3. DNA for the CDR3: TGTGCCAGCAGTTCAGGACTAGCGGGAGGTTCCTACGAGCAGTACTTC. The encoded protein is CASSSGLAGGSYEQYF.

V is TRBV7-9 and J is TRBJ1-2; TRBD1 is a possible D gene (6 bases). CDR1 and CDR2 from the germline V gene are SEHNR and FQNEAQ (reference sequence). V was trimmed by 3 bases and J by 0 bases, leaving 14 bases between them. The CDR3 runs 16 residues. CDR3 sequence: CASSLLMTGANYGYTF. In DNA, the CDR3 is TGTGCCAGCAGCTTGTTAATGACAGGAGCTAACTATGGCTACACCTTC.

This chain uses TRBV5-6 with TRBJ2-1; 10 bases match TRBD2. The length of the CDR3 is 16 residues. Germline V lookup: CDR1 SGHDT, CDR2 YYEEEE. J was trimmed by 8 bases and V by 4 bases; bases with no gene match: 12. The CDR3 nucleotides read TGTGCCAGCAGCCATTTAGCGGGGGGTAGGGTCGATGAGCAGTTCTTC. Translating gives CASSHLAGGRVDEQFF.

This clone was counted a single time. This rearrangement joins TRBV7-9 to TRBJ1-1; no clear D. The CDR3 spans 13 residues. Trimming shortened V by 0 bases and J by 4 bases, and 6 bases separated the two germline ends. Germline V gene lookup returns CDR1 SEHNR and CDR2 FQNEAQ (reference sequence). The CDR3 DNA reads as TGTGCCAGCAGCTTAGCGCCGGGCACTGAAGCTTTCTTT. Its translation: CASSLAPGTEAFF.

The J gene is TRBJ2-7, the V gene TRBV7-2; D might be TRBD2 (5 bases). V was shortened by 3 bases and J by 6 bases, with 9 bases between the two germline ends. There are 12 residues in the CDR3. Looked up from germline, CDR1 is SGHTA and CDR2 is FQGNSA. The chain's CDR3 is CASSLEASEQYF. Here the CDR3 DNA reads TGTGCCAGCAGCTTGGAGGCCTCCGAGCAGTACTTC.